Listed here are 30 T cell receptor beta chains from one sample, sequenced in a study of identical twins. One entry per CDR3 protein, called by TCRdb with MiXCR from the 5' RACE reads. The sample carries 200,000 to 300,000 distinct CDR3 sequences, roughly a tenth recorded once. Sequencing used memory T cells sorted from blood. These receptors all stem from a man between 50 and 59 years old in good health.

In the case of this clonotype: Its ends do not fully match the called genes, so a read error is possible. V gene TRBV6-5 combines with J gene TRBJ1-3; tentatively, D is TRBD1 (5 bases). This CDR3 spans 15 amino acids. CDR1 is MNHEY, CDR2 SVGAGI, per germline. CDR3 in DNA: TGTGCCAGCAGTTACTCGGAGGGGACTGGAAACCCCATATATTTT. It translates to CASSYSEGTGNPIYF.

This clonotype was seen ten or more times. The chain recombines TRBV5-1 with TRBJ2-7, with 7 bases matching TRBD2. The CDR3 covers 14 residues. Germline trimming cut 2 bases from V and 2 bases from J; bases unmatched to any gene: 4. Germline CDR1 reads SGHRS; CDR2 reads YFSETQ. The CDR3: CASSFQRGTYEQYF. DNA of the CDR3: TGCGCCAGCAGCTTCCAGCGGGGTACCTACGAGCAGTACTTC.

This clonotype has ten or more counts. This chain uses TRBV7-2 with TRBJ2-7, with D perhaps matching TRBD2 (5 bases). The CDR3 contains 15 residues. Trimming shortened V by 5 bases and J by 0 bases, and 14 bases separated the two germline ends. Germline values: CDR1 SGHTA, CDR2 FQGNSA. The CDR3 region has the DNA TGTGCCAGCAGCCATGGACTCTCCAGCTCCTACGAGCAGTACTTC. Its protein is CASSHGLSSSYEQYF.

The chain links TRBV9 to TRBJ1-3, with a weak D call TRBD1 (5 bases). Deletions cut 8 bases from V and 0 bases from J, with 12 bases between. CDR3 size: 14 residues. Germline V gene lookup returns CDR1 SGDLS and CDR2 YYNGEE. CDR3 bases: TGTGCCAGTAATACAGGAGCCTCTGGAAACACCATATATTTT. This translates into CASNTGASGNTIYF.

This clonotype came up many times. The rearrangement uses TRBV12-3 or TRBV12-4 and TRBJ2-7; TRBD1 matches at 9 bases. This CDR3 has 18 amino acids. Trimming cost V 7 bases and J 2 bases; bases outside gene matches: 18. The CDR3 sequence: CASKPALRRQGDTYEQYF. DNA of the CDR3: TGTGCCAGCAAGCCAGCCCTCCGAAGACAGGGGGACACCTACGAGCAGTACTTC.

This clonotype was detected many times. This chain uses TRBV12-3 or TRBV12-4 with TRBJ1-5, with 9 positions matching TRBD1. The CDR3 extends over 15 amino acids. V shed 5 bases and J 7 bases; nucleotides not matched to a gene: 9. The DNA of the CDR3 is TGTGCCAGCAGTCAAATCGGGGGGACAGGGCAGCCCCAGCATTTT. Translation gives CASSQIGGTGQPQHF.

This clonotype was seen ten or more times. This chain connects TRBV20-1 to TRBJ1-3, with TRBD1 as a possible D gene (5 bases). The CDR3 has 15 residues. The V end was cut by 2 bases, the J end by 0 bases, with 11 bases between. CDR1 and CDR2 from the germline V gene are DFQATT and SNEGSKA (reference sequence). In DNA, the CDR3 is TGCAGTGCTAGACAGGGTTGGCTCTCTGGAAACACCATATATTTT. It encodes CSARQGWLSGNTIYF.

V is TRBV12-3 or TRBV12-4 and J is TRBJ2-2; TRBD2 matches at 9 bases. The CDR3 is 15 residues long. Trimming at V came to 3 bases and at J to 6 bases, leaving 5 bases not matched to a gene. DNA for the CDR3: TGTGCCAGCAGTTTCTCTAGCGGGGAGGCCGGGGAGCTGTTTTTT. It translates to CASSFSSGEAGELFF.

This clonotype was recorded many times. This sequence joins TRBV5-1 and TRBJ2-3; D remains ambiguous. CDR1 SGHRS and CDR2 YFSETQ come from the germline V gene. The CDR3 sequence is 12 residues long. Between the trimmed V and J ends, which lost 1 base and 4 bases, there was a span of 4 bases. The CDR3 DNA reads TGCGCCAGCAGCTTGCCCGCAGATACGCAGTATTTT. It specifies CASSLPADTQYF.

The rearrangement links TRBV20-1 to TRBJ1-4; D ambiguous. The CDR3 is 18 amino acids. The V end lost 0 bases, the J end lost 5 bases, and 22 bases lay between the germline ends. Germline V CDR1 and CDR2: DFQATT, SNEGSKA (reference sequence). The CDR3 coding sequence is TGCAGTGCTAGAGATTCGGTAGGGCGGAAATCTCAGAATGAAAAACTGTTTTTT. Translating it yields CSARDSVGRKSQNEKLFF.

To note about this clonotype: A junction end diverges from the germline sequence, so it may reflect a read error. The chain employs TRBV28 and TRBJ1-2; 10 bases map to TRBD1. In germline, CDR1 is MDHEN, CDR2 SYDVKM. CDR3 length: 17 amino acids. The CDR3 DNA sequence: TGTGCCAGCAGTTCCTTAACCGGGACAGGGGCTAATTATGGCTACACCTTC. Protein: CASSSLTGTGANYGYTF.

The genes are TRBV25-1 and TRBJ2-7, with D maybe TRBD1 (6 bases). Germline CDR1 MGHDK, CDR2 SYGVNS. The germline V and J ends were trimmed by 1 base and 7 bases, with 14 bases remaining between them. The CDR3 contains 14 residues. The CDR3 coding sequence is TGTGCCAGCAGTGAATTACTGACAGGCCTAGAGCAGTACTTC. Amino acid sequence: CASSELLTGLEQYF.

In its sample, this clonotype was seen a few times. This sequence joins TRBV4-2 and TRBJ2-4; 10 bases fit TRBD1. Trimming took 2 bases from V and 3 from J; bases not matched to a gene: 4. Germline V lookup: CDR1 LGHNA, CDR2 YNFKEQ. This CDR3 has 16 amino acids. This CDR3 is CASSQQDRGNKNIQYF. The CDR3 DNA reads as TGTGCCAGCAGCCAACAGGACAGGGGGAACAAAAACATTCAGTACTTC.

This chain links TRBV11-2 with TRBJ2-1; 8 positions agree with TRBD1. Trimming cost V 1 base and J 8 bases; bases outside gene matches: 10. This CDR3 is built from 16 residues. Looked up from germline, CDR1 is SGHAT and CDR2 is FQNNGV. CDR3 in amino acids: CASSLVPQGAYDEQFF. CDR3 bases: TGTGCCAGCAGCTTAGTCCCTCAGGGGGCTTATGATGAGCAGTTCTTC.

The chain is built from TRBV15 and TRBJ1-1; unclear D gene. This CDR3 has 13 residues. The germline V and J ends were trimmed by 5 bases and 5 bases, with 12 bases remaining between them. CDR1 and CDR2 (germline): LNHNV, YYDKDF (reference sequence). The CDR3 DNA sequence: TGTGCCACCAGCTACCGGTCCGCAACTGAAGCTTTCTTT. As protein: CATSYRSATEAFF.

The sample holds many counts of this clonotype. The V and J genes are TRBV12-3 or TRBV12-4 and TRBJ2-7, with 9 bases matching TRBD1. The length of the CDR3 is 15 residues. V was clipped by 4 bases and J by 4 bases; unmatched bases: 8. The DNA for the CDR3 is TGTGCCAGCAGTTACCGTGTAGGACAGGGGTACGAGCAGTACTTC. The encoded protein is CASSYRVGQGYEQYF.

The J gene is TRBJ1-2, the V gene TRBV5-1; 7 bases match TRBD1. The CDR3 extends over 15 amino acids. Unmatched junction bases numbered 11, after V lost 6 bases and J lost 3 bases. In germline, CDR1 is SGHRS, CDR2 YFSETQ. The CDR3 sequence: CASTPDRALDYGYTF. The CDR3 DNA reads TGCGCCAGCACCCCCGACAGGGCCCTAGACTATGGCTACACCTTC.

In its sample, this clonotype was seen many times. The J gene is TRBJ2-7, the V gene TRBV7-2; D perhaps matches TRBD2 (6 bases). With 1 base removed from V and 5 bases from J, the gap between germline ends came to 15 bases. CDR1 is SGHTA, CDR2 FQGNSA, per germline. This CDR3 contains 15 residues. The CDR3 DNA reads TGTGCCAGCAGCTTAGACGCTGCGGGAAGGCACGAGCAGTACTTC. Protein sequence: CASSLDAAGRHEQYF.

V and J are TRBV3-1 and TRBJ2-7; D might be TRBD1 (6 bases). The CDR3 is made up of 13 amino acids. Germline loops: CDR1 LGHDT, CDR2 YNNKEL (reference sequence). The V gene lost 1 base and the J gene lost 6 bases, with 10 bases spanning the gap. CDR3 loop: CASSQALGGEQYF. The CDR3 region has the DNA TGTGCCAGCAGCCAAGCACTAGGGGGCGAGCAGTACTTC.

This clonotype was recorded a few times. The rearrangement links TRBV18 to TRBJ2-7; 7 positions match TRBD1. CDR1 KGHSH and CDR2 LQKENI come from the germline V gene. The CDR3 is 14 residues long. Germline trimming cut 0 bases from V and 7 bases from J; bases unmatched to any gene: 6. The DNA for the CDR3 is TGTGCCAGCTCACCACCGTCCAGGGGGTATGAGCAGTACTTC. It is translated as CASSPPSRGYEQYF. Supplemented by reference TRBV18 and TRBJ2-7, the full variable domain reads NAGVMQNPRHLVRRRGQEARLRCSPMKGHSHVYWYRQLPEEGLKFMVYLQKENIIDESGMPKERFSAEFPKEGPSILRIQQVVRGDSAAYFCASSPPSRGYEQYFGPGTRLTVT.

This clonotype was found a few times. The genes are TRBV27 and TRBJ2-1; D is possibly TRBD2 (5 bases). V was cut by 0 bases and J by 9 bases, with 15 bases left in between. The CDR3 spans 15 residues. Germline loops: CDR1 MNHEY, CDR2 SMNVEV (reference sequence). The DNA for the CDR3 is TGTGCCAGCAGTTTATCACTGTTCGTAGGGAGTGAGCAGTTCTTC. As protein: CASSLSLFVGSEQFF.

This clonotype showed up many times. J is TRBJ2-7 and V is TRBV12-3 or TRBV12-4; 7 bases map to TRBD1. The CDR3 extends over 13 amino acids. The junction had 5 bases not matched to a gene; V was cut back by 6 bases and J by 3 bases. The CDR3 is CASSEGQLYEQYF. The DNA of the CDR3 is TGTGCCAGCAGCGAGGGACAGCTCTACGAGCAGTACTTC.

This clonotype was counted at least ten times. The chain recombines TRBV24-1 with TRBJ1-1, with unresolved D. V shed 2 bases and J shed 10 bases, with 16 bases lying between them. There are 14 residues in the CDR3. CDR1 is KGHDR, CDR2 SFDVKD, per germline. CDR3 sequence reads: CATSDYLVDVGAFF. The CDR3 coding sequence is TGTGCCACCAGTGATTATTTGGTGGACGTAGGAGCTTTCTTT.

This clonotype appeared a few times. Germline and junction disagree at one end, which may indicate a read error. The chain links TRBV10-3 to TRBJ2-7; 10 nucleotides agree with TRBD1. CDR1 ENHRY and CDR2 SYGVKD come from the germline V gene. The CDR3 covers 13 residues. CDR3: CAISDWDRGAVNF. The CDR3 bases are TGTGCCATCAGTGATTGGGACAGGGGAGCAGTGAACTTC.

This rearrangement joins TRBV5-6 to TRBJ2-7, with 8 bases that match TRBD1. The CDR3 consists of 16 residues. V trimming: 0 bases; J trimming: 1 base; junction bases outside the gene matches: 6. CDR1 and CDR2 (germline): SGHDT, YYEEEE. In DNA, the CDR3 is TGTGCCAGCAGCTTGGCTGGGACAGGCACGTCCTACGAGCAGTACTTC. Translation gives CASSLAGTGTSYEQYF. The whole variable domain, remainder taken from reference TRBV5-6 and TRBJ2-7, is DAGVTQSPTHLIKTRGQQVTLRCSPKSGHDTVSWYQQALGQGPQFIFQYYEEEERQRGNFPDRFSGHQFPNYSSELNVNALLLGDSALYLCASSLAGTGTSYEQYFGPGTRLTVT.

The chain joins TRBV7-9 to TRBJ1-4, with 11 positions matching TRBD1. This CDR3 is 17 amino acids long. Trimming cost V 5 bases and J 2 bases; bases outside gene matches: 7. CDR1 is SEHNR and CDR2 is FQNEAQ in the germline V gene (reference sequence). The CDR3 loop reads CASSPGQGASTNEKLFF. Written as DNA, the CDR3 is TGTGCCAGCAGCCCAGGACAGGGGGCCTCGACTAATGAAAAACTGTTTTTT.

Ten or more counts support this clonotype. This rearrangement joins TRBV20-1 to TRBJ1-2; D is possibly TRBD1 (5 bases). Germline loops: CDR1 DFQATT, CDR2 SNEGSKA (reference sequence). This CDR3 spans 15 amino acids. V was cut by 3 bases and J by 0 bases, with 14 bases left in between. The CDR3 DNA reads TGCAGTGCTAGCGACCCCTTGGGGGCTAACTATGGCTACACCTTC. It yields the protein CSASDPLGANYGYTF.

In this sample, this clonotype turned up many times. The chain carries TRBV2 and TRBJ2-2, with 8 positions matching TRBD2. Germline V gene data show CDR1 as SNHLY and CDR2 as FYNNEI. J gave up 6 bases and V 4 bases, and 7 bases lay outside the gene matches. This CDR3 has 15 amino acids. The chain's CDR3 is CASSARGGLAGELFF. DNA for the CDR3: TGTGCCAGCAGTGCCCGCGGGGGGTTAGCCGGGGAGCTGTTTTTT.

This clonotype was picked up many times. V is TRBV29-1 and J is TRBJ2-1, with 11 positions matching TRBD2. Germline values: CDR1 SQVTM, CDR2 ANQGSEA. The CDR3 has 14 amino acids. J gave up 6 bases and V 6 bases, and 7 bases lay outside the gene matches. CDR3 protein: CSVLSGRAGNEQFF. The CDR3 DNA is TGCAGCGTCCTTAGCGGGAGGGCGGGCAATGAGCAGTTCTTC.

CDR3 region: CASSLWGGDYGYTF. The CDR3 DNA reads as TGTGCCAGCAGCCTCTGGGGGGGGGACTATGGCTACACCTTC. The gene calls are TRBV5-4 and TRBJ1-2; maybe TRBD1 (5 bases). The CDR3 sequence is 14 residues long. The V and J ends lost 4 bases and 3 bases respectively, with 13 bases between them. The germline V gene encodes CDR1 SGHNT and CDR2 YYREEE (reference sequence).